This TCR beta chain was found in a study of T cell responses to AZD1222 COVID-19 vaccine. Of note for this clone: Antigen unknown.

Generated by immunoSEQ multiplex PCR, the TCRdb table keeps only in-frame clones and is missing some. This table holds around 160,000 clones, 91% found once. Whole-study results and caveats: Only a handful of AZD1222 recipients, roughly six in all, had baseline seropositivity.

With 0 bases clipped from V and 4 bases from J, the junction kept 0 bases outside the gene matches. Germline values: CDR1 SGHAT, CDR2 FQNNGV. This CDR3 comprises 15 residues. Here the sequenced sample was peripheral blood, taken 28 days after the second AZD1222 dose. The chain carries TRBV11-2 and TRBJ2-1, with 10 positions matching TRBD1. The source of this sequence is an adult who received the AZD1222 COVID-19 vaccine. CDR3 region: CASSLEGQGYNEQFF. CDR3 coding DNA: TGTGCCAGCAGCTTAGAGGGACAGGGGTACAATGAGCAGTTCTTC.